The present T cell receptor beta chain was sequenced within a study of T cells expressing NK-cell markers. The overall study: The TCR beta repertoires were obtained from sorted CD3+CD56+NKG2C+, CD3+CD56+NKG2C- and CD3+CD56-NKG2C+ T cells.

After re-calling the 5' RACE reads, TCRdb lists one entry per CDR3 protein, DNA absent. The table for this sample gives around 470,000 distinct CDR3 sequences. CDR3 length equals 14 residues. From germline, CDR1 is SGHTA and CDR2 FQGTGA. On this clonotype: The antigen is not known.

Study-wide points: In a group of about six donors, dominant NKG2C+ clonotypes represented about 1.0-8% of CD8+ T cells. Once again these clonotypes came out on top in the CD3+CD56-NKG2C+ fraction of four donors. Clones of NKG2C+ T cells that had expanded were of unclear HCMV specificity.

The receptor comes from a woman between 50 and 59 years old in good health. The sequenced sample consisted of blood T cells: a sorted CD56 or NKG2C T cell subset, CD4+ or CD8+ T cells, or bulk PBMC T cells (not recorded which). The J gene is TRBJ2-5, the V gene TRBV7-3; without DNA, the TCRdb call of TRBD2 cannot be checked. The CDR3 spells CASSFSGSSETQYF.